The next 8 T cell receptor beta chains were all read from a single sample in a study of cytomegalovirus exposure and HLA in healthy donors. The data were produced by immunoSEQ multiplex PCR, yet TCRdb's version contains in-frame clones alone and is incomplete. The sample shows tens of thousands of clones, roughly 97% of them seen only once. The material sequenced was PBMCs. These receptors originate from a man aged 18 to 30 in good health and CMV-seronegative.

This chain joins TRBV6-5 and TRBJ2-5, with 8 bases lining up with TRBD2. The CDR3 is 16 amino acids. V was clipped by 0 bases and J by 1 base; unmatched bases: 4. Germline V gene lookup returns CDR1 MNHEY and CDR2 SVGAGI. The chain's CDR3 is CASSYSPSGSQETQYF. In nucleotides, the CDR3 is TGTGCCAGCAGTTACTCTCCTAGCGGGTCCCAAGAGACCCAGTACTTC.

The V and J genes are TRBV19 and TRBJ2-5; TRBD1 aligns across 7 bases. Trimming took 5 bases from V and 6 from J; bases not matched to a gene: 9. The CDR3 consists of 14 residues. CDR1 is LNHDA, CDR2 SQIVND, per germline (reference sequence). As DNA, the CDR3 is TGTGCCAGTAGTCCATGGGACAGTAGGAAGACCCAGTACTTC. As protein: CASSPWDSRKTQYF. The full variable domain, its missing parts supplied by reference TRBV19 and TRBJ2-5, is DGGITQSPKYLFRKEGQNVTLSCEQNLNHDAMYWYRQDPGQGLRLIYYSQIVNDFQKGDIAEGYSVSREKKESFPLTVTSAQKNPTAFYLCASSPWDSRKTQYFGPGTRLLVL.

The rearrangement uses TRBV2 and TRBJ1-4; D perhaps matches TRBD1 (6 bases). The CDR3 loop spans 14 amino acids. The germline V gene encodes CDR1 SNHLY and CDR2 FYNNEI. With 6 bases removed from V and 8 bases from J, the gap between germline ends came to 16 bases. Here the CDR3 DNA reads TGTGCCAGCAGGCCAGACAGGAATTACGAAAAACTGTTTTTT. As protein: CASRPDRNYEKLFF.

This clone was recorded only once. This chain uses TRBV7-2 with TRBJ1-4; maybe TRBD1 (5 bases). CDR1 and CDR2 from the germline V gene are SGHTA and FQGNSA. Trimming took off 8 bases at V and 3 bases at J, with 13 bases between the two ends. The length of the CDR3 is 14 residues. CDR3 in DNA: TGTGCCAGCCGGTTGGGGCTATCTAATGAAAAACTGTTTTTT. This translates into CASRLGLSNEKLFF.

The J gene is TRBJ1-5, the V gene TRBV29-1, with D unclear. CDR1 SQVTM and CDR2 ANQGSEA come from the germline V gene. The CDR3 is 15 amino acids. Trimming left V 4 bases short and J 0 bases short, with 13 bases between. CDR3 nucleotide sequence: TGCAGCGTTGGTTATTCGGGAAATAGCAATCAGCCCCAGCATTTT. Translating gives CSVGYSGNSNQPQHF.

CDR3 amino acids: CSVGRGQGVSEQYF. The CDR3 DNA follows: TGCAGCGTAGGTCGGGGACAGGGGGTCTCCGAGCAGTACTTC. The chain links TRBV29-1 to TRBJ2-7; TRBD1 agrees at 11 bases. Germline V gene lookup returns CDR1 SQVTM and CDR2 ANQGSEA. V shed 6 bases, J shed 6 bases, and the junction held 10 bases outside the gene matches. There are 14 residues in the CDR3.

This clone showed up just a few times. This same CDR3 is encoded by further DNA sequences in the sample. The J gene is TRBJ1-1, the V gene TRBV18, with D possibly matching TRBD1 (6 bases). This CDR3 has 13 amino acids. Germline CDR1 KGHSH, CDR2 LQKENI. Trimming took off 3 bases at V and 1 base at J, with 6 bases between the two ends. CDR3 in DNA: TGTGCCAGCTCACCGGGACAGAACACTGAAGCTTTCTTT. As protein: CASSPGQNTEAFF.

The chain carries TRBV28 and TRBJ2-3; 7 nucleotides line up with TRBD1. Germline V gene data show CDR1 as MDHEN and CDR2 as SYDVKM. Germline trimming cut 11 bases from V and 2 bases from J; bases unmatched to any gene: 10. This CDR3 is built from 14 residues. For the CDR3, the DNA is TGTGCCCTTGCCAGGGACAGCGCCACAGATACGCAGTATTTT. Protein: CALARDSATDTQYF.